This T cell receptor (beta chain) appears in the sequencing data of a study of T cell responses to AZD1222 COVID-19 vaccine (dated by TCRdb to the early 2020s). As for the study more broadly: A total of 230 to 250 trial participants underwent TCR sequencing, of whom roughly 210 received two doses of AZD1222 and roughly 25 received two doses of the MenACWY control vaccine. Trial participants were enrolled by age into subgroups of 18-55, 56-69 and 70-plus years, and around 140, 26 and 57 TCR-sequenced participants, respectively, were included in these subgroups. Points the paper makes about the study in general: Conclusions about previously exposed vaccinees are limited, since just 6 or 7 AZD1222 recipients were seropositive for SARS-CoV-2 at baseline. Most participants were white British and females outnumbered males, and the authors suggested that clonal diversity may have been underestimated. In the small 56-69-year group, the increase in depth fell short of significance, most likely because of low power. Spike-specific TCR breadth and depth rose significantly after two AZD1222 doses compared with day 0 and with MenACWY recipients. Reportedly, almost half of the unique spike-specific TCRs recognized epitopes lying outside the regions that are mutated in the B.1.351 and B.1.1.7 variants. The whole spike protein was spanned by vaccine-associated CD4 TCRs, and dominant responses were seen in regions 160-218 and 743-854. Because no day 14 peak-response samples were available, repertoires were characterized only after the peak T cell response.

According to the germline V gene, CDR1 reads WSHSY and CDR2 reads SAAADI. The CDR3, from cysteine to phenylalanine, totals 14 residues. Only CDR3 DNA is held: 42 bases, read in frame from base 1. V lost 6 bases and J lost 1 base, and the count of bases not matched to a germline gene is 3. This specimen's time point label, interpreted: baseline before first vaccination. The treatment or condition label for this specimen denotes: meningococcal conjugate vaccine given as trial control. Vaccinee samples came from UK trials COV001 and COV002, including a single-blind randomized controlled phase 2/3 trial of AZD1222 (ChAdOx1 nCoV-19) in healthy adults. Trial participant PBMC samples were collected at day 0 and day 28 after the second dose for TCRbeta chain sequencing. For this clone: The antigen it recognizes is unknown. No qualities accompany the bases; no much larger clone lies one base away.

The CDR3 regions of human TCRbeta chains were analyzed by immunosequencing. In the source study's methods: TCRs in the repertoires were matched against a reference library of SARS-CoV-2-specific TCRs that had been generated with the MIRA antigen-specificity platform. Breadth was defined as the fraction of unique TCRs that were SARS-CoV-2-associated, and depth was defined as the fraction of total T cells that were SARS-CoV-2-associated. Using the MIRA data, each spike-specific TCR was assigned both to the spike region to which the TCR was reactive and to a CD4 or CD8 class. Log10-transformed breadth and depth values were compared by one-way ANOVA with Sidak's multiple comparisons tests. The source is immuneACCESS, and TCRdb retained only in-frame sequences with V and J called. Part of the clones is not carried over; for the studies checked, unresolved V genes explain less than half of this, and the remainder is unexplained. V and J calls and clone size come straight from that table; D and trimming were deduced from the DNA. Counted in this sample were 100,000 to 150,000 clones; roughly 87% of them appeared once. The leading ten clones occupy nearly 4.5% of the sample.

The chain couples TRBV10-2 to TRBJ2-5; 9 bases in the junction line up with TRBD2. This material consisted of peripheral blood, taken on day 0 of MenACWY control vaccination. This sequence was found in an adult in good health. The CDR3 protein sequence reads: CASRAAGGQETQYF. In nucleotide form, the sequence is TGCGCCAGCAGGGCAGCGGGGGGCCAAGAGACCCAGTACTTC.